This T cell receptor (beta chain) was captured in a study of T cells of healthy individuals. TCRdb itself ran the 5' RACE reads through MiXCR, one entry per CDR3 protein. The sample lists about 100,000 distinct CDR3 sequences, roughly 15% occurring once. Germline lookup yields CDR1 MNHNS and CDR2 SASEGT. The CDR3 length is 15 residues. V was shortened by 0 bases and J by 6 bases, with 12 bases between the two germline ends. The rearrangement links TRBV6-1 to TRBJ1-5; tentative D call: TRBD1 (5 bases). The sequence came from a human donor in good health. The CDR3 DNA follows: TGTGCCAGCAGTGAAGCGCCGCAGGGCCTTCAGCCCCAGCATTTT. Its protein product is CASSEAPQGLQPQHF.